This TCR beta chain appears in the sequencing data of a study of cytomegalovirus exposure and HLA in healthy donors. Worth noting for this clone: The antigen is undetermined.

Findings and caveats of the study: In an earlier analysis, about 87% or about 30%: the productive usage of most TCR beta V segments. Compared with the approximately 680-donor mean, an Asian-associated ancestry cluster reportedly had fewer N-insertions, according to a later analysis.

Primers: 60 Vbeta forward and 13 Jbeta reverse. Only in-frame clones appear in the TCRdb table, and some are missing; sequencing was by immunoSEQ multiplex PCR. In the table there are roughly 190,000 clones, over 70% of which are singletons. There are 15 residues in the CDR3. CDR1 and CDR2 (germline): SGHAT, FQDESV (reference sequence). Trimming took 4 bases from V and 8 from J, leaving 18 bases between them. The sequencing input was PBMCs. The J gene is TRBJ2-1, the V gene TRBV11-1; D not certain. The receptor was isolated from a man over 45 in good health and CMV-seronegative. The CDR3 region has the DNA TGTGCCAGCAGCTCCGACACCAAATACCCCCATGAGCAGTTCTTC. Encoded protein: CASSSDTKYPHEQFF.